This T cell receptor (beta chain) was identified during a study of T cells in Graves' hyperthyroidism and ophthalmopathy. This clonotype was seen repeatedly, ten times or more. Its antigen is unknown. General study points: Ophthalmopathy cases were set apart from stable hyperthyroidism by a 13 V-J model. The model foresaw ophthalmopathy a median roughly 6 months prior to onset. The blood repertoire included most of the expanded thyroid clonotypes above 0.001.

Clinical symptoms, serum thyroxine and TRAb, thyroid ultrasound and orbital computed tomography were used for the diagnoses. TCR beta CDR3 regions were amplified from RNA. Carried out on the TCR CDR3, a first-round RT-PCR used the HTBI primer set. TCRdb ran MiXCR on the multiplex PCR reads and lists one entry per CDR3 protein. The sample holds about 640,000 distinct CDR3 sequences; less than 25% are singletons and the top ten take approximately 30%. The material sequenced was blood. This receptor was taken from a man younger than 40 with Graves' ophthalmopathy.

CDR3 sequence reads: CAWSEASGNYNEQFF. The CDR3 region has the DNA TGTGCCTGGAGTGAGGCTAGCGGGAATTACAATGAGCAGTTCTTC. The chain has TRBV30 and TRBJ2-1; 9 bases agree with TRBD2. Germline-derived CDR1 and CDR2 are GTSNPN and SVGIG (reference sequence). This CDR3 contains 15 residues. The V gene end was trimmed by 1 base and the J gene end by 4 bases; junction bases not matched to a gene: 5.